This T cell receptor beta chain appears in the sequencing data of a study of cytomegalovirus exposure and HLA in healthy donors. V lost 2 bases and J lost 6; bases outside the gene matches: 5. Germline CDR1 and CDR2: LGHNA and YSLEER. This CDR3 is 14 amino acids long. A multiplex PCR was run with 60 Vbeta primers and 13 Jbeta primers. The method was immunoSEQ multiplex PCR; TCRdb's version includes in-frame clones alone and lacks a portion of them. Here the sample spans 100,000 to 150,000 clones, 70% to 85% being singletons. This clone was seen only a few times. Input material: PBMCs. This clonotype was sampled from a boy younger than 18 in good health and CMV-seronegative. This chain joins TRBV4-3 and TRBJ2-3; 7 bases fit TRBD2. The CDR3: CASSQRRGSDTQYF. CDR3 DNA: TGCGCCAGCAGCCAACGGCGGGGGAGCGATACGCAGTATTTT.